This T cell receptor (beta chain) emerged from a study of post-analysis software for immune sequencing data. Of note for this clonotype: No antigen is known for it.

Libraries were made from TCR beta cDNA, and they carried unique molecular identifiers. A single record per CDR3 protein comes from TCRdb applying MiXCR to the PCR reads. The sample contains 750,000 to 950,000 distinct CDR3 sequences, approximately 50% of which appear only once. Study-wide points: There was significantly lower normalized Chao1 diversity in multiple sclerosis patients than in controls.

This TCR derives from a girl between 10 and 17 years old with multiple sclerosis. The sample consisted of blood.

The CDR3 DNA is TGTGCCAGCGGGAAGGACAGGGTTGACTCACCCCTCCACTTT. It is translated as CASGKDRVDSPLHF. The chain has TRBV12-3 or TRBV12-4 and TRBJ1-6; 8 bases are a match to TRBD1. The V segment lost 8 bases and the J segment 10 bases; nucleotides outside the gene matches: 10. The CDR3 has 14 residues.